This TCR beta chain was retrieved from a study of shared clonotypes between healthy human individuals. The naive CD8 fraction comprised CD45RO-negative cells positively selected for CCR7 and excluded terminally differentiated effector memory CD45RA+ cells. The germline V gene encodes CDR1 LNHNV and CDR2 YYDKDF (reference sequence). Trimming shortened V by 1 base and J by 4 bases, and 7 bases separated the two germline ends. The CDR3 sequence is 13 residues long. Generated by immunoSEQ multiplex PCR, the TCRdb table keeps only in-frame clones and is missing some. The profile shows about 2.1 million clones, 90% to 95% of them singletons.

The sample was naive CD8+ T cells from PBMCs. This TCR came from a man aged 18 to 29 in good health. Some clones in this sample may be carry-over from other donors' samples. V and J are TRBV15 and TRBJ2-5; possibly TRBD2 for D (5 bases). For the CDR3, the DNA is TGTGCCACCAGCAGAGTACTAGGAGAGACCCAGTACTTC. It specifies CATSRVLGETQYF.